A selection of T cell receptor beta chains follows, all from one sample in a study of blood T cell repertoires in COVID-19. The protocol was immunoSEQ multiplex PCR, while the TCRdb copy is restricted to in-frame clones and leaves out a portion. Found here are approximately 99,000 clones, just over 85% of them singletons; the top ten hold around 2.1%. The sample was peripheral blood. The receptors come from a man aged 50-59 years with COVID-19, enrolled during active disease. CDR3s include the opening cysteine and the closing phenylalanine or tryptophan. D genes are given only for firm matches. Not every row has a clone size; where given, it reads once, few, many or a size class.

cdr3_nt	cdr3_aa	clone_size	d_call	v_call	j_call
TGTGCCAGCAGCTTGAGCGACAATGAGCAGTTCTTC	CASSLSDNEQFF	medium-sized	-	TRBV7-9	TRBJ2-1
TGTGCCAGCAGCTTATTTCGCAGGAAGTCCGGGGAGCTGTTTTTT	CASSLFRRKSGELFF	-	-	TRBV7-2	TRBJ2-2
TGTGCCTGGAGTTTCATGGAGACAGGGCTGTCGAGGGGCTACACCTTC	CAWSFMETGLSRGYTF	-	TRBD1	TRBV30	TRBJ1-2
TGTGCCTGGAGCGCAAGGGGGTACGATACGCAGTATTTT	CAWSARGYDTQYF	-	-	TRBV30	TRBJ2-3
TGTGCCAGCAGCTTATGGAAAGGTTCTAGCGGTTACGGGAATGAGCAGTTCTTC	CASSLWKGSSGYGNEQFF	-	TRBD2	TRBV7-9	TRBJ2-1
TGTGCCAGCAGCGCCTCCGGGTTCACAGATACGCAGTATTTT	CASSASGFTDTQYF	-	-	TRBV9	TRBJ2-3
TGTGCCAGCAGCTGGGGGGTCACAGATACGCAGTATTTT	CASSWGVTDTQYF	-	-	TRBV11-2	TRBJ2-3
TGTGCCAGCGGGACAGAGACTAATTCACCCCTCCACTTT	CASGTETNSPLHF	-	TRBD1	TRBV6-5	TRBJ1-6
TGTGCCAGCTCATATCGGAGGTACGAGCAGTACTTC	CASSYRRYEQYF	-	-	TRBV18	TRBJ2-7
TGTGCCAGCAGGGACCGGACAGCGATTTACGAGCAGTACTTC	CASRDRTAIYEQYF	-	-	TRBV6-5	TRBJ2-7
TGCGCCAGCAGCTTCCAGGGTGTGAATGAAAAACTGTTTTTT	CASSFQGVNEKLFF	-	-	TRBV5-1	TRBJ1-4
TGTGCCTGGAACCAGGGGGGCTACGAGCAGTACTTC	CAWNQGGYEQYF	-	-	TRBV30	TRBJ2-7
TGTGCCAGCAGGCCTAACAGGGGGGTTGAAAAACTGTTTTTT	CASRPNRGVEKLFF	-	TRBD1	TRBV27	TRBJ1-4
TGTGCCAGCAGCGGGGGACAGTACCGTGAAAAACTGTTTTTT	CASSGGQYREKLFF	-	TRBD1	TRBV2	TRBJ1-4
TGTGCCAGCAGCCCCGGGGGCGGGGGCGGCGATGAGCAGTTCTTC	CASSPGGGGGDEQFF	-	-	TRBV7-2	TRBJ2-1
TGTGCCAGGTTTCTCACTAGCGGTTGTGATACGCAGTATTTT	CARFLTSGCDTQYF	-	TRBD2	TRBV3-1/TRBV3-2	TRBJ2-3
TGCGCCAGCAGGTCCGGGACAGGGCCCTCTGGGGCCAACGTCCTGACTTTC	CASRSGTGPSGANVLTF	-	TRBD1	TRBV10-2	TRBJ2-6
TGTGCTAGCAGCTTAGCGCTGGGGGGGGAGACCCAGTACTTC	CASSLALGGETQYF	-	TRBD2	TRBV7-7	TRBJ2-5
TGTGCCAGCAGCCTAGGGGGGGCCCGGACCGGGGAGCTGTTTTTT	CASSLGGARTGELFF	-	-	TRBV3-1/TRBV3-2	TRBJ2-2
TGCGCCAGCAGCATCAGACAGGGGGATTCACCCCTCCACTTT	CASSIRQGDSPLHF	once	TRBD1	TRBV5-1	TRBJ1-6
TGTGCCAGCAGTCGAGATTCGTCCCCGCACTCTACGCAGTATTTT	CASSRDSSPHSTQYF	-	-	TRBV6-2/TRBV6-3	TRBJ2-3
TGTGCCAGCAGCTACGAGCCGCAGGGTAGCTCACCCCTCCACTTT	CASSYEPQGSSPLHF	-	-	TRBV6-6	TRBJ1-6
TGTGCCAGCAGCCAACTGGGGGCCCTCTATAATTCACCCCTCCACTTT	CASSQLGALYNSPLHF	-	-	TRBV4-2	TRBJ1-6
TGTGCCAGCAGACTGGACACTTACACTGAAGCTTTCTTT	CASRLDTYTEAFF	-	-	TRBV12-3/TRBV12-4	TRBJ1-1
TGTGCCACCAGCAGAGATGGGAGCGGACCTCTCGGGCAGTTCTTC	CATSRDGSGPLGQFF	-	-	TRBV15	TRBJ2-1
TGTGCCAGCAGCATCCGACAGGGGGCTTGGGAGACCCAGTACTTC	CASSIRQGAWETQYF	once	TRBD1	TRBV7-2	TRBJ2-5
TGTGCCAGTGGGGACAGGGCCAACTATGGCTACACCTTC	CASGDRANYGYTF	-	TRBD1	TRBV6-5	TRBJ1-2
TGTGCCATCAGTGAACCCAAGGACAGAAGTACGCAGTATTTT	CAISEPKDRSTQYF	-	-	TRBV10-3	TRBJ2-3
TGTGCCAGTAGTACGGGACAGACGAACACTGAAGCTTTCTTT	CASSTGQTNTEAFF	-	TRBD1	TRBV19	TRBJ1-1
TGTGCCTGGAGGGTCAGCCCGAGGGAGCAGTTCTTC	CAWRVSPREQFF	once	-	TRBV30	TRBJ2-1
TGTGCCAGCAGTTTGGCTGGAGATTCACCCCTCCACTTT	CASSLAGDSPLHF	-	-	TRBV12-3/TRBV12-4	TRBJ1-6
TGCGCCAGCAGCGAGGGACATAACTCTGGAAACACCATATATTTT	CASSEGHNSGNTIYF	-	-	TRBV5-1	TRBJ1-3
TGTGCCAGCACCCTCCCCTACGAGCAGTACTTC	CASTLPYEQYF	-	-	TRBV27	TRBJ2-7
TGCAGTGCTAGTCCCCTACGGGGGGGTACCGATACGCAGTATTTT	CSASPLRGGTDTQYF	-	TRBD2	TRBV20-1	TRBJ2-3
TGTGCCAGCAGCACGACAGGGGACACTGAAGCTTTCTTT	CASSTTGDTEAFF	-	TRBD1	TRBV5-5	TRBJ1-1
TGTGCCAGCAATACGCTAGCGGGGGGGCCGAGGAGCACAGATACGCAGTATTTT	CASNTLAGGPRSTDTQYF	once	TRBD2	TRBV28	TRBJ2-3
TGCAGCGGTACGCTGGAGGGGGCGAAGTACGAGCAGTACTTC	CSGTLEGAKYEQYF	few	-	TRBV29-1	TRBJ2-7
TGTGCCAGCAGGAAACAGGGGCCGGTAGAGACCCAGTACTTC	CASRKQGPVETQYF	-	TRBD1	TRBV6-5	TRBJ2-5
TGTGCCAGCCTACAGGGAGCCTACAATGAGCAGTTCTTC	CASLQGAYNEQFF	-	-	TRBV5-8	TRBJ2-1
TGCGCCAGCAGCTTGAAAGGGGGCAGGGAGACCCAGTACTTC	CASSLKGGRETQYF	-	TRBD1	TRBV5-1	TRBJ2-5
TGTGCCAGCAGTTACCAGTACAGCTCTGGAAACACCATATATTTT	CASSYQYSSGNTIYF	-	-	TRBV6-5	TRBJ1-3
TGTGCCAGCAGCCAAGTCCTATCCTGGACAGGGATTCCTAACTATGGCTACACCTTC	CASSQVLSWTGIPNYGYTF	-	TRBD1	TRBV3-1/TRBV3-2	TRBJ1-2
TGTGCCAGCAGCCTTAGGGGGCGTTCACCCCTCCACTTT	CASSLRGRSPLHF	-	TRBD1	TRBV3-1/TRBV3-2	TRBJ1-6
TGTGCCAGCAGCCCAGGGGTTAACTATGGCTACACCTTC	CASSPGVNYGYTF	-	-	TRBV28	TRBJ1-2
TGTGCCAGCAGCCAAGTAGCGGGGGGATACGAGCAGTACTTC	CASSQVAGGYEQYF	-	TRBD2	TRBV3-1/TRBV3-2	TRBJ2-7
TGTGCCAGCTCACCATTGGGGACAGGGGTCAATCAGCCCCAGCATTTT	CASSPLGTGVNQPQHF	-	TRBD1	TRBV18	TRBJ1-5
TGTGCCAGCAGTTTTATAGCCCCCATCAGGGGGAAAAACACCGGGGAGCTGTTTTTT	CASSFIAPIRGKNTGELFF	few	TRBD1	TRBV27	TRBJ2-2
TGTGCCAGCAGATATTACTCGAACACTGAAGCTTTCTTT	CASRYYSNTEAFF	-	-	TRBV2	TRBJ1-1
TGCGCCAGCAGCCAAGCGGGGCAGGGGGGAGATACGCAGTATTTT	CASSQAGQGGDTQYF	-	-	TRBV4-1	TRBJ2-3
TGTGCCAGCACCCGTACGGGGAACACTGAAGCTTTCTTT	CASTRTGNTEAFF	-	-	TRBV12-3/TRBV12-4	TRBJ1-1
TGTGCCAGCAGTTTCGACAGGGCTGGCTACACCTTC	CASSFDRAGYTF	-	TRBD1	TRBV28	TRBJ1-2
TGTGCCAGCAGCCAAGTTTTAGGGGTTTACGAGCAGTACTTC	CASSQVLGVYEQYF	-	-	TRBV3-1/TRBV3-2	TRBJ2-7